The following is a T cell receptor (beta chain) sequence with its context. This clonotype has just a few counts. It has no known antigen specificity. Base qualities are not at hand, and no much larger clone is one base apart. The library was prepared using PCR. Sequencing was carried out with a NextSeq 500. Preparation of bulk TCR libraries followed a previously described approach, with the TCR primers listed in Table S5. Total RNA was purified with the Qiagen AllPrep DNA/RNA kit. Reads from multiple sequencing runs of the same library were pooled before analysis. In the authors' own workflow: Reads were retained only if an exact TCR constant sequence was present, and the retained reads were trimmed to 150 nt and grouped according to their 12-nt molecular barcodes. Reads within each barcode group were sub-clustered using a 15% Levenshtein threshold, and quality-weighted consensus sequences were constructed for each RNA molecule. Non-functional sequences were filtered out, along with any lower-count sequence sitting one edit away from another sequence. Based on fitting two negative binomial distributions, any barcode sub-cluster with under 20% of the maximum read count was discarded. The public sequencing data were trimmed at Q25 with fastp and processed into clonotypes with MiXCR by TCRdb, which kept only in-frame beta chains. Here each entry gathers all rows of one CDR3 protein and keeps the most common genes and DNA. V and J calls and clone size were set by TCRdb, not the authors. Across this sample there are nearly 650,000 distinct CDR3 sequences, with approximately 24% seen only once. 0.78% of the sample lies in the top ten.

The germline V gene gives CDR1 as SGDLS and CDR2 as YYNGEE. Measured from the cysteine to the phenylalanine, the CDR3 is 15 residues long. Only CDR3 DNA remains: 45 bases, in frame from the first base. The V and J ends are trimmed by 0 bases and 3 bases, leaving 12 bases between them. This sample was included in a study of molecular identifiers for immune sequencing clone quantification (dated by TCRdb to between 2018 and 2020). In terms of the full investigation: For a replicate experiment, RNA from around 20,000 or 100,000 naive CD8 T cells was divided into five aliquots, of which four were sequenced. The study was a methods study using CD8 T cells to benchmark molecular-identifier clustering-based TCR repertoire sequencing (MIDCIRS) and TCR RNA copy counting. Overall study results and their limits: A single cell's worth of spiked-in Jurkat TCR RNA was reported detectable even among one million naive CD8 T cells. Clones above 20 RNA copies held over 98% of molecules in CMV-specific effector cells but under 1% in naive cells. Spiked-in Jurkat TCR RNA (around eleven copies' worth), which is not part of the donor repertoire, was contained in the naive libraries. Highly expanded clone sizes could be underestimated because identical TCR molecules may share a barcode. Modeling indicated approximately 2.7 TCR RNA copies recovered per cell, compared with around 10 by digital PCR, which implies a capture efficiency of around 31%. When barcode sub-clustering was omitted, TCR diversity was inflated by chimeric consensus sequences, with chimeras reaching as high as 47%.

Naive CD8 T cell libraries were made from 20,000 to 1,000,000 sorted cells using 10%, 30% or 50% of purified RNA. Naive CD8 T cells, defined as CD8+CD4-CCR7+CD45RA+, were FACS-sorted into RLT Plus buffer on a BD FACSAria II. Detection sensitivity was tested by spiking Jurkat RNA equal to ten TCR copies' worth into samples containing roughly 19,000-1,100,000 naive CD8 T cells. Enrichment of CD8 T cells was performed with RosetteSep CD8+ T Cell Enrichment Cocktail and Ficoll-Paque, after which ACK red cell lysis was carried out. The V gene is TRBV9 and the J gene is TRBJ1-1, with no confident D gene call. Sequences were obtained from naive CD8+ T cells from blood, with Jurkat cell RNA spiked in. This specimen's cell subset or site label, interpreted: FACS-sorted CD8+CD4-CCR7+CD45RA+ naive T cells. The sequence came from a human donor in good health. Some libraries in this study had Jurkat cell RNA spiked in. The nucleotide sequence reads as follows: TGTGCCAGCAGCGTAGTAGGCGACCCTGACACTGAAGCTTTCTTT. Translation gives CASSVVGDPDTEAFF.